This T cell receptor beta chain comes out of a study of blood T cell repertoires in COVID-19. Whole-study context: From T cells, B-cell-depleted T cells, or PBMCs came the material, which was cDNA or gDNA.

In the source study's methods: Researchers report that nucleated cell counts were estimated from reference gene primer amplification. Assay used: immunoSEQ multiplex PCR; TCRdb lists only in-frame clones, some missing. From that table come the V and J calls and clone size; the DNA was used to work out D and trimming. The table has roughly 100,000 clones, about 83% seen once. Trimming removed 3 bases from V and 1 base from J, with 10 bases in between. There are 15 residues in the CDR3. Germline CDR1 MDHEN, CDR2 SYDVKM. Material for sequencing was peripheral blood. The source is a man aged 40-55 years with active or convalescent COVID-19. The rearrangement links TRBV28 to TRBJ1-5; no clear D gene. The chain's CDR3 is CASSFSGMSNQPQHF. The CDR3 DNA reads TGTGCCAGCAGTTTCTCAGGTATGAGCAATCAGCCCCAGCATTTT. The full variable domain, completed using reference TRBV28 and TRBJ1-5, is DVKVTQSSRYLVKRTGEKVFLECVQDMDHENMFWYRQDPGLGLRLIYFSYDVKMKEKGDIPEGYSVSREKKERFSLILESASTNQTSMYLCASSFSGMSNQPQHFGDGTRLSIL.